This TCR beta chain was found in a study of cytomegalovirus exposure and HLA in healthy donors. The CDR3 spans 16 residues. Germline V CDR1 and CDR2: SGHRS, YFSETQ. The V gene end was trimmed by 4 bases and the J gene end by 0 bases; junction bases not matched to a gene: 9. Primers: 60 Vbeta forward and 13 Jbeta reverse. The assay was immunoSEQ multiplex PCR, and TCRdb's table has in-frame clones only and misses some. The sample carries some 130,000 clones, under 85% recorded once. The study sampled nominally healthy donors, though unrecorded immune exposures were likely. Sequencing used PBMCs. The TCR sequence derives from a man younger than 35 in good health and CMV-seronegative. V and J are TRBV5-1 and TRBJ1-1; 7 bases match TRBD1. DNA for the CDR3: TGCGCCAGCAGCCGGACAGGAAGCAGTTTGAACACTGAAGCTTTCTTT. It codes for CASSRTGSSLNTEAFF. Filled out from reference TRBV5-1 and TRBJ1-1, the complete variable domain reads KAGVTQTPRYLIKTRGQQVTLSCSPISGHRSVSWYQQTPGQGLQFLFEYFSETQRNKGNFPGRFSGRQFSNSRSEMNVSTLELGDSALYLCASSRTGSSLNTEAFFGQGTRLTVV.